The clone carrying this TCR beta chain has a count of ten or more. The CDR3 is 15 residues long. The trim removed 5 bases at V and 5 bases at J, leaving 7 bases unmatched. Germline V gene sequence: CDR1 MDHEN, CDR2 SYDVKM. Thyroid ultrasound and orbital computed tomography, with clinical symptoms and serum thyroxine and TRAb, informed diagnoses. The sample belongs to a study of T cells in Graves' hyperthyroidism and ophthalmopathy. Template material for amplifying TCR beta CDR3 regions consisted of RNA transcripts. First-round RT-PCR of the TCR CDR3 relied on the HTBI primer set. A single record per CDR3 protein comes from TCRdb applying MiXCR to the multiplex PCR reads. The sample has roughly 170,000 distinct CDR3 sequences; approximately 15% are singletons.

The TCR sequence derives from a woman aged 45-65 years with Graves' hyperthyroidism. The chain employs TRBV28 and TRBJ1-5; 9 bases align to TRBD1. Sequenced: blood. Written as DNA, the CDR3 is TGTGCCAGCAGTCGGGGGACAGGGCCTCATCAGCCCCAGCATTTT. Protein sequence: CASSRGTGPHQPQHF.